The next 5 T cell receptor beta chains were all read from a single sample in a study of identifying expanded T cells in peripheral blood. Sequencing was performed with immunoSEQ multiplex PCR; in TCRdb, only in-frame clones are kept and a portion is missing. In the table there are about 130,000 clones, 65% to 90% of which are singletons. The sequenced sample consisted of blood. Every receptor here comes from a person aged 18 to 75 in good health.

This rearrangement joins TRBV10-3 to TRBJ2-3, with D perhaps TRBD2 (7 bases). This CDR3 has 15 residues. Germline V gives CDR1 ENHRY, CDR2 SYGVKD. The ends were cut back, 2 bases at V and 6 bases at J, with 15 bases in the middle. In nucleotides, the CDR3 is TGTGCCATCAGTGAGGACGGGGGGCCGGGTGATACGCAGTATTTT. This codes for CAISEDGGPGDTQYF.

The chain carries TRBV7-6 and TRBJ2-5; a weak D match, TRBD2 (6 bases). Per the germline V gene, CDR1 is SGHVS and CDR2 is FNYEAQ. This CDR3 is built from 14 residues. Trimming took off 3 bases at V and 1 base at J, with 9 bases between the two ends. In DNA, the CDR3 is TGTGCCAGCAGCTTGCAGGGAGGCCAAGAGACCCAGTACTTC. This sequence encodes CASSLQGGQETQYF. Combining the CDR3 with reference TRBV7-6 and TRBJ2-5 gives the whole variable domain GAGVSQSPRYKVTKRGQDVALRCDPISGHVSLYWYRQALGQGPEFLTYFNYEAQQDKSGLPNDRFSAERPEGSISTLTIQRTEQRDSAMYRCASSLQGGQETQYFGPGTRLLVL.

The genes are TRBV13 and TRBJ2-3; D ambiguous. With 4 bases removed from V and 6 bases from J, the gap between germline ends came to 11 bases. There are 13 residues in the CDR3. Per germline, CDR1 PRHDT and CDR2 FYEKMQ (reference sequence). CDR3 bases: TGTGCCAGCAGCTCCCCCGGGCCCGATACGCAGTATTTT. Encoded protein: CASSSPGPDTQYF.

The CDR3 loop reads CASSLGSYSNQPQHF. CDR3 nucleotide sequence: TGCGCCAGCTCCTTAGGCAGCTATAGCAATCAGCCCCAGCATTTT. The V call is TRBV10-2, the J call TRBJ1-5, with unresolved D. Per germline, CDR1 WSHSY and CDR2 SAAADI. Trimming pared 8 bases from V and 0 bases from J, leaving 14 bases between. The CDR3 runs 15 residues.

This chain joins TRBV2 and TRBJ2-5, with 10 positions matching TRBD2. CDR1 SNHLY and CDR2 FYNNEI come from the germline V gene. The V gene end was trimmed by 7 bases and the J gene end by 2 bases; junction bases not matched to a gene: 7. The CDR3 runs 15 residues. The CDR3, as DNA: TGTGCCAGCAAAAGGGGACTAGCGCGACAAGAGACCCAGTACTTC. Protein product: CASKRGLARQETQYF.